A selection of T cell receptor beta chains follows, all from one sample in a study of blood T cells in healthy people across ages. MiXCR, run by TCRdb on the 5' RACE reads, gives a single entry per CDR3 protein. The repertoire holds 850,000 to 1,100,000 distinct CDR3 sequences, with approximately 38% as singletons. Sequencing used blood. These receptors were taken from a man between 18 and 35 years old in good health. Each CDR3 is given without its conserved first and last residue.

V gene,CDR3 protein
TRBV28,ASSNKSDRELRTDTQY
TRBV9,ASSVGLGQGARTINEQY
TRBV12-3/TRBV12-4,ASSLFPDLNEKLF
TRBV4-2,ASSQDPLGTNEKLF
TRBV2,ASSNRGREETQY
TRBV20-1,SAHGLAGGKNEQY
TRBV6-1,ASSEVGTAGYT
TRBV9,ASSEGHGANQPQH
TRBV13,ASSLGGQGISYEQY
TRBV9,ASSGRGYT
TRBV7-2,ASSLYRGVGEKLF
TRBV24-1,ATSDFGAGGYNEQF
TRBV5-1,ASSLSARGETEAF
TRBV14,ASSQDGRINGYT
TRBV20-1,SARDPGGANTEAF
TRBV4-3,ASSQDLGQGVSNEQF
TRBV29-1,SVGGLYTGELF
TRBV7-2,ASSLDGQHTDTQY
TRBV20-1,SAAGAVNTEAF
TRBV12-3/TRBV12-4,ASSADLRADTQY
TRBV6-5,ASSSTGAWDIQY
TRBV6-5,ASSYKVSSTDTQY
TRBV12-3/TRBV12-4,ASSPGTAKGPMNTEAF
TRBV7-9,ASSFEGAGDTQY
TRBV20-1,SAREASPPTQY
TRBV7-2,ASTINRGYQPQH
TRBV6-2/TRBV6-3,ASSARWNTEAF
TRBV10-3,AISEGNGYGDTQY
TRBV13,ASSLRDRSNNEQF
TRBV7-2,ASSLDGTGDTEAF
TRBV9,ASSPRQYTSAKNIQY
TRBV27,ASSPRDRGNGELF
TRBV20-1,SARGTGRETEAF
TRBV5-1,ASSFGINEQF
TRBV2,ASSEDRVEGVAF
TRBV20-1,SARSQGYNEQF
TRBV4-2,ASSQAGGTGNQPQH
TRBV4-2,ASSQEVGDSSYEQY
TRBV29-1,SVIVPSGQETQY
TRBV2,ASVQGRQETQY
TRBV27,ASSSSGTGGASNQPQH
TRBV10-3,AISEPAGQGDGYT
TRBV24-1,ATSDYKAGQTTEQF
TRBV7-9,ASSQNRGRTDTQY
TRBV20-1,SARAPGQGSYNSPLH
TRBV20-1,SARGGLNTIY
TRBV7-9,ASSLDGIGAYEQY
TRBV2,ASQTTGAVETQY
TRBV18,ASSPRGGGSTDTQY
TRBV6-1,ASSGDHSNQPQH
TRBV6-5,ATRTEVYGYT
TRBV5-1,ASNLGTANEKLF
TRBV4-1,ASSQGDRGTNEKLF
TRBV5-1,AGSLVPDGYT
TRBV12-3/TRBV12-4,ASSVRGESYNEQF
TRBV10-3,AIRSGTGGYNEQF
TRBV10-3,AIRSGTGGLYNEQF